This TCR beta chain comes out of a study of T cell repertoires in cytomegalovirus infection. TCRdb fed the reads into MiXCR, producing one record per CDR3 protein. The profile covers about 130,000 distinct CDR3 sequences, with roughly 9% appearing a single time and around a tenth taken by the ten largest. This clonotype was found many times. Trimming left V 6 bases short and J 1 base short, with 19 bases between. This CDR3 is built from 17 residues. Germline CDR1 reads MDHEN; CDR2 reads SYDVKM. The TCR was taken from a human donor in good health (CMV status not recorded). Some clones in this sample may be carry-over from other donors' samples. Material: PBMCs. The chain uses TRBV28 and TRBJ1-5; tentatively, D is TRBD1 (6 bases). The CDR3 coding sequence is TGTGCCAGCAGCCCCCCGCACAGGGTGAGGAGCAATCAGCCCCAGCATTTT. Its protein is CASSPPHRVRSNQPQHF.